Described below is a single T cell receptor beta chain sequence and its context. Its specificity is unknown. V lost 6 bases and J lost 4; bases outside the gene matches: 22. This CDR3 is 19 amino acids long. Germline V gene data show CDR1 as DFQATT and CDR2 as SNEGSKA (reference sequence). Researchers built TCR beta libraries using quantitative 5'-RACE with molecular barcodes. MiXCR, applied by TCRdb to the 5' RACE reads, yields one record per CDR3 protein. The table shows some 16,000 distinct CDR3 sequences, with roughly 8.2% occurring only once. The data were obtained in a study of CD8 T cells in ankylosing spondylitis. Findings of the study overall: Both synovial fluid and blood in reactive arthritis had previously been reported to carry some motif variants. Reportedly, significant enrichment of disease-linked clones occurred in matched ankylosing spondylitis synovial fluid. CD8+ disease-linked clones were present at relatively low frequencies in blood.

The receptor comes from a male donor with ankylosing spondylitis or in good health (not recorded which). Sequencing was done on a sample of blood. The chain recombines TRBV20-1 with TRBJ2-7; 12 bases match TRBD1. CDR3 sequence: CSAPLMGQGASGRDYEQYF. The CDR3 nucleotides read TGCAGTGCCCCCCTTATGGGACAGGGGGCAAGCGGGAGAGATTACGAGCAGTACTTC.